This TCR beta chain comes out of a study of lymphopenia after photon versus proton radiotherapy. Study-wide results and caveats: Under photons, naive T cells and diversity fell while effector/memory populations rose. Post-nadir diversity loss with photons came from oligoclonal expansion, particularly CD8+ Temra cells. Authors raise, but do not show, better survival with proton therapy.

A note on this clone: Its antigen is undetermined.

V lost 4 bases, J lost 5 bases, and 12 bases lay in between. This CDR3 is built from 13 residues. Germline loops: CDR1 SGHRS, CDR2 YFSETQ. Only in-frame clones appear in the TCRdb table, and some are missing; sequencing was by immunoSEQ multiplex PCR. The sample holds 150,000 to 200,000 clones, approximately 91% seen once. Sample: peripheral blood, taken from a patient treated with photon-based radiotherapy. The sequence derives from a man aged 50 or older with gastric cancer. The chain uses TRBV5-1 and TRBJ2-5; D may match TRBD1 or TRBD2 (5 bases each). The CDR3 DNA reads TGCGCCAGCAGCGAGCAGGGACGTGAGACCCAGTACTTC. Protein: CASSEQGRETQYF.